This T cell receptor beta chain originates from a study of siplizumab effects on memory and regulatory T cells. CDR3 size: 12 residues. The ends were cut back, 4 bases at V and 7 bases at J, with 11 bases in the middle. Germline assignment: CDR1 SGHNT and CDR2 YENEEA. The data were produced by immunoSEQ multiplex PCR, yet TCRdb's version contains in-frame clones alone and is incomplete. The table lists roughly 100,000 clones, around 93% of them singletons, with around 0.29% in the top ten. The material sequenced was CD4+ T cells sorted from blood. The clonotype was recovered from a human donor in good health. J is TRBJ2-7 and V is TRBV11-3; D ambiguous. CDR3 sequence reads: CASSSPGGEQYF. The CDR3 DNA follows: TGTGCCAGCAGCTCGCCGGGTGGGGAGCAGTACTTC.